The clone carrying this T cell receptor beta chain was observed once. The data were obtained in a study of shared clonotypes between healthy human individuals. For each subset, genomic DNA was distributed in equal portions over several immunoSEQ plates. Clones were sequenced by immunoSEQ multiplex PCR, and TCRdb holds only the in-frame ones, with some missing. This sample yields some 500,000 clones, of which around 96% are seen a single time; about 0.067% belongs to the top ten. Per the germline V gene, CDR1 is MGHRA and CDR2 is YSYEKL. V lost 3 bases and J 8 bases, leaving 11 bases between the germline ends. The CDR3 is made up of 13 amino acids.

The rearrangement uses TRBV4-1 and TRBJ1-3; D is undetermined. What was sequenced was naive CD4+ T cells sorted from blood. Specified subset: CD45RA+ positively selected. The TCR originated in a woman aged 30 to 39 in good health. The CDR3 is CASSQLASDTIYF. The CDR3 coding sequence is TGCGCCAGCAGCCAGCTCGCGAGTGACACCATATATTTT.